Below are 20 T cell receptor beta chains sequenced from a single sample in a study of blood T cell repertoires in COVID-19. The assay was immunoSEQ multiplex PCR, and TCRdb's table has in-frame clones only and misses some. The table records about 300,000 clones, approximately 88% of them present only once. Sequences were obtained from PBMCs or T cells enriched from blood (not recorded which). These receptors originate from a woman in her thirties or forties who had recovered from COVID-19.

V is TRBV2 and J is TRBJ2-7; 7 bases agree with TRBD2. The CDR3 runs 15 residues. Trimming removed 8 bases from V and 1 base from J; junction bases left unmatched: 11. Per the germline V gene, CDR1 is SNHLY and CDR2 is FYNNEI. CDR3 in amino acids: CASRREGSGSYEQYF. DNA of the CDR3: TGTGCCAGCCGAAGGGAGGGATCAGGGTCCTACGAGCAGTACTTC. The complete variable domain, with remaining parts taken from reference TRBV2 and TRBJ2-7, reads EPEVTQTPSHQVTQMGQEVILRCVPISNHLYFYWYRQILGQKVEFLVSFYNNEISEKSEIFDDQFSVERPDGSNFTLKIRSTKLEDSAMYFCASRREGSGSYEQYFGPGTRLTVT.

The chain recombines TRBV7-9 with TRBJ1-1; 9 bases align to TRBD1. This CDR3 spans 17 amino acids. J was trimmed by 4 bases and V by 4 bases; bases with no gene match: 13. Per germline, CDR1 SEHNR and CDR2 FQNEAQ (reference sequence). In DNA form, the CDR3 reads TGTGCCAGCAGCTCCAGAAAGGGGACAGGGAGGGGCACTGAAGCTTTCTTT. It specifies CASSSRKGTGRGTEAFF.

The chain recombines TRBV5-1 with TRBJ1-1; 9 bases are shared with TRBD1. J was trimmed by 7 bases and V by 0 bases; bases with no gene match: 1. The CDR3 has 13 amino acids. The germline gives CDR1 SGHRS, CDR2 YFSETQ. CDR3 nucleotides: TGCGCCAGCAGCTTGGCGGACAGGGGTGAAGCTTTCTTT. Translated: CASSLADRGEAFF.

The CDR3: CASSLTGQGLRTQYF. DNA of the CDR3: TGTGCCAGCAGCTTGACAGGACAGGGTCTTCGGACCCAGTACTTC. The V call is TRBV5-6, the J call TRBJ2-5; 8 bases are a match to TRBD1. V dropped 1 base and J dropped 7; count of bases not matched to a gene: 9. The CDR3 consists of 15 residues. Looked up from germline, CDR1 is SGHDT and CDR2 is YYEEEE.

The genes are TRBV9 and TRBJ1-2; 10 nucleotides agree with TRBD1. The germline CDR1 and CDR2 sequences are SGDLS and YYNGEE. The CDR3 loop spans 17 amino acids. Trimming at V came to 3 bases and at J to 4 bases, leaving 12 bases not matched to a gene. This CDR3 is CASSGRRGDRGVYGYTF. The CDR3 nucleotides read TGTGCCAGCAGCGGGAGGCGGGGGGACAGGGGCGTCTATGGCTACACCTTC.

This chain links TRBV30 with TRBJ1-4; tentatively, D is TRBD1 (5 bases). In germline, CDR1 is GTSNPN, CDR2 SVGIG (reference sequence). V was trimmed by 8 bases and J by 3 bases, leaving 13 bases between them. This CDR3 comprises 13 residues. The CDR3: CAGVDSSNEKLFF. The CDR3, as DNA: TGTGCCGGGGTCGACAGCTCTAATGAAAAACTGTTTTTT.

CDR3 nucleotides: TGTGCCAGCATCCGGGTGAACACTGAAGCTTTCTTT. The encoded protein is CASIRVNTEAFF. This chain connects TRBV2 to TRBJ1-1; D uncertain. This CDR3 comprises 12 residues. Trimming left V 7 bases short and J 0 bases short, with 6 bases between. Germline-derived CDR1 and CDR2 are SNHLY and FYNNEI.

The rearrangement joins TRBV2 to TRBJ2-7; possibly TRBD2 for D (5 bases). Trimming pared 2 bases from V and 6 bases from J, leaving 11 bases between. Per germline, CDR1 SNHLY and CDR2 FYNNEI. This CDR3 region has 13 residues. The CDR3 spells CASSERGTVEQYF. Here the CDR3 DNA reads TGTGCCAGCAGTGAACGGGGAACTGTCGAGCAGTACTTC.

V gene TRBV5-1 combines with J gene TRBJ2-3; tentatively, D is TRBD2 (5 bases). CDR1 and CDR2 from the germline V gene are SGHRS and YFSETQ. This CDR3 spans 18 amino acids. Deletions cut 4 bases from V and 4 bases from J, with 25 bases between. CDR3 loop: CASSRSPSPTNSPDTQYF. The DNA of the CDR3 is TGCGCCAGCAGCCGTTCTCCTAGCCCTACCAACTCTCCAGATACGCAGTATTTT.

This sequence joins TRBV7-2 and TRBJ2-5; TRBD2 is a possible D gene (6 bases). V dropped 5 bases and J dropped 4 bases, with 20 bases sitting between them. CDR3 length: 16 residues. In germline, CDR1 is SGHTA, CDR2 FQGNSA. CDR3 bases: TGTGCCAGCAGCGTTAATCCCCAGCGGGTAGGAGAGACCCAGTACTTC. Translating gives CASSVNPQRVGETQYF.

This clone was seen only once. J is TRBJ2-7 and V is TRBV18; D gene ambiguous. Trimming removed 0 bases at V and 1 base at J, with 10 bases between. The germline CDR1 and CDR2 sequences are KGHSH and LQKENI. This CDR3 is built from 15 residues. The CDR3 bases are TGTGCCAGCTCACCACCCTCGCGGCCGTCCTACGAGCAGTACTTC. It yields the protein CASSPPSRPSYEQYF.

Points on this clone: Other DNA sequences in this specimen translate into the identical CDR3. This chain connects TRBV6-5 to TRBJ1-3; maybe TRBD1 (5 bases). The CDR3 covers 14 residues. With 4 bases removed from V and 2 bases from J, the gap between germline ends came to 9 bases. The germline CDR1 and CDR2 sequences are MNHEY and SVGAGI. CDR3 sequence reads: CASSFQGPGNTIYF. The CDR3 DNA is TGTGCCAGCAGTTTCCAGGGTCCTGGAAACACCATATATTTT.

The chain combines TRBV25-1 with TRBJ2-4; 9 nucleotides agree with TRBD2. Per the germline V gene, CDR1 is MGHDK and CDR2 is SYGVNS. This CDR3 comprises 15 residues. V lost 3 bases to trimming and J lost 1 base; unmatched junction nucleotides: 1. CDR3 sequence reads: CASSDAGGAKNIQYF. In DNA form, the CDR3 reads TGTGCCAGCAGTGACGCGGGAGGGGCCAAAAACATTCAGTACTTC.

The J gene is TRBJ2-7, the V gene TRBV19; 13 bases agree with TRBD2. Germline V gene lookup returns CDR1 LNHDA and CDR2 SQIVND (reference sequence). V lost 6 bases, J lost 2 bases, and 4 bases stayed unmatched. The CDR3 runs 15 residues. Here the CDR3 reads CASRQGLAGPYEQYF. The CDR3 nucleotides are TGTGCCAGTAGACAGGGACTAGCGGGGCCCTACGAGCAGTACTTC.

The rearrangement uses TRBV2 and TRBJ2-5; 7 nucleotides match TRBD2. J was trimmed by 5 bases and V by 7 bases; bases with no gene match: 13. CDR3 length: 15 residues. The germline V gene has CDR1 SNHLY and CDR2 FYNNEI. The CDR3 loop reads CASNSGPAGWETQYF. DNA for the CDR3: TGTGCCAGCAACTCGGGCCCAGCGGGGTGGGAGACCCAGTACTTC.

V gene TRBV19 combines with J gene TRBJ1-1, with a weak D call TRBD1 (6 bases). Germline lookup yields CDR1 LNHDA and CDR2 SQIVND (reference sequence). The CDR3 runs to 13 residues. Trimming cost V 4 bases and J 3 bases, with 9 bases left between them. CDR3: CASSTYRDTEAFF. The DNA for the CDR3 is TGTGCCAGTAGTACCTACAGGGACACTGAAGCTTTCTTT.

V is TRBV11-2 and J is TRBJ1-2; TRBD1 matches at 9 bases. CDR1 is SGHAT and CDR2 is FQNNGV in the germline V gene. This CDR3 region has 15 residues. V was clipped by 3 bases and J by 0 bases; unmatched bases: 2. CDR3 in DNA: TGTGCCAGCAGCTTGGACAGGGGCCCTAACTATGGCTACACCTTC. Translation: CASSLDRGPNYGYTF. Full variable domain (rest looked up from reference TRBV11-2 and TRBJ1-2): EAGVAQSPRYKIIEKRQSVAFWCNPISGHATLYWYQQILGQGPKLLIQFQNNGVVDDSQLPKDRFSAERLKGVDSTLKIQPAKLEDSAVYLCASSLDRGPNYGYTFGSGTRLTVV.

The rearrangement uses TRBV2 and TRBJ1-2; D is undetermined. Germline CDR1 reads SNHLY; CDR2 reads FYNNEI. V lost 7 bases and J 8 bases, leaving 17 bases between the germline ends. The CDR3 loop spans 13 amino acids. The CDR3 here is CASTEQRRGGYTF. The CDR3 region has the DNA TGTGCCAGCACCGAACAAAGGCGAGGCGGCTACACCTTC.

The chain is built from TRBV6-5 and TRBJ1-1; TRBD1 might be the D (6 bases). This CDR3 is built from 14 residues. Germline V CDR1 and CDR2: MNHEY, SVGAGI. Trimming took 6 bases from V and 1 from J, leaving 12 bases between them. The CDR3: CASRQDRQNTEAFF. The CDR3 bases are TGTGCCAGCAGACAGGACAGACAGAACACTGAAGCTTTCTTT.

The chain recombines TRBV11-3 with TRBJ1-3; D remains ambiguous. CDR3 length equals 14 residues. Trimming pared 0 bases from V and 0 bases from J, leaving 3 bases between. Germline values: CDR1 SGHNT, CDR2 YENEEA. The CDR3 nucleotides are TGTGCCAGCAGCTTAGACTACTCTGGAAACACCATATATTTT. Its translation: CASSLDYSGNTIYF.